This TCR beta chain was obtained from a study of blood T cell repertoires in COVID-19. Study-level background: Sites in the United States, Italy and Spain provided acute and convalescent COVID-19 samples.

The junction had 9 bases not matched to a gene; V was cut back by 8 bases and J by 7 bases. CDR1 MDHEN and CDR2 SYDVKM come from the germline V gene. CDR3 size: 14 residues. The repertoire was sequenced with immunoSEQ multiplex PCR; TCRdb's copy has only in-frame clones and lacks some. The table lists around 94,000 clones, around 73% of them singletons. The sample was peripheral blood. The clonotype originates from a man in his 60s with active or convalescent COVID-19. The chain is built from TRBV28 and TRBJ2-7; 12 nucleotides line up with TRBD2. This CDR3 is CASSLAGGRVEQYF. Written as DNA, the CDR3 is TGTGCCAGCTCACTAGCGGGGGGCAGGGTAGAGCAGTACTTC. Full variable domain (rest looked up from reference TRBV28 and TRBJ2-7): DVKVTQSSRYLVKRTGEKVFLECVQDMDHENMFWYRQDPGLGLRLIYFSYDVKMKEKGDIPEGYSVSREKKERFSLILESASTNQTSMYLCASSLAGGRVEQYFGPGTRLTVT.